This TCR beta chain was recovered during a study of response to subunit inactivated influenza vaccine. Findings and limits, study-wide: Each seasonal influenza vaccination, the authors suggested, recruits few new T cells.

On this clonotype: No antigen is known for it.

TCRdb reanalysed the RT-PCR reads using MiXCR and keeps one entry per CDR3 protein. This table holds 200,000 to 300,000 distinct CDR3 sequences, 12% found once. Germline assignment: CDR1 SQVTM and CDR2 ANQGSEA. This CDR3 comprises 14 residues. J lost 1 base, V lost 4 bases, and 5 bases had no gene match. The chain recombines TRBV29-1 with TRBJ1-1, with 8 positions matching TRBD1. Here the sequenced sample was non-naive T cells sorted from PBMCs, taken around 14 days before vaccination. This TCR derives from a man in his fifties or sixties who received an inactivated influenza vaccine. CDR3 sequence (DNA): TGCAGCGTTGGGGACAGGCAAGGGAACACTGAAGCTTTCTTT. Translation gives CSVGDRQGNTEAFF.